Sequencing of this TCR beta chain was carried out in a study of T cell responses to AZD1222 COVID-19 vaccine. Repertoires were generated with immunoSEQ multiplex PCR, while TCRdb's copy carries only in-frame clones and drops some. Here the sample spans 95,000 to 150,000 clones, over 75% being singletons. Study-level results: Once two AZD1222 doses were given, Spike-specific TCR breadth and depth went up.

Note on this clone: What it binds is not known.

V gave up 1 base and J gave up 0 bases, with 7 bases separating them. Germline CDR1 and CDR2: MNHNS and SASEGT. The CDR3 runs 15 residues. The sequence derives from an adult in good health. The V call is TRBV6-1, the J call TRBJ1-3, with D unclear. The material was peripheral blood, obtained on day 0 of AZD1222 vaccination. The CDR3 is CASSEGAGSGNTIYF. The CDR3 nucleotides read TGTGCCAGCAGTGAAGGAGCCGGCTCTGGAAACACCATATATTTT.